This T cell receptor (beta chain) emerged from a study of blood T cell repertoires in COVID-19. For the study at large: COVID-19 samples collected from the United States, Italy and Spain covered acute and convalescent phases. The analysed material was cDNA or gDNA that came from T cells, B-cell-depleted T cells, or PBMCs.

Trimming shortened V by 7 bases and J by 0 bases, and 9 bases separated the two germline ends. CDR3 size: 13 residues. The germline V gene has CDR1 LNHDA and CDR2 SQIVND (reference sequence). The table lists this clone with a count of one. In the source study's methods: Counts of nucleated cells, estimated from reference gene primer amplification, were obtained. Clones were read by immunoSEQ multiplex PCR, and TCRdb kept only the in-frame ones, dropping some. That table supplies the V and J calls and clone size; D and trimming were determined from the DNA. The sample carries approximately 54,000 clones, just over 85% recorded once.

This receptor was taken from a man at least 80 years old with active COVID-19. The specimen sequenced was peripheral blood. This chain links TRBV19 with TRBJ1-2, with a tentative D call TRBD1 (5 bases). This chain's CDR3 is CASTGRANYGYTF. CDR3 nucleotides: TGTGCCAGTACGGGCAGGGCTAACTATGGCTACACCTTC.